This TCR beta chain comes out of a study of cytomegalovirus exposure and HLA in healthy donors. For the study at large: When roughly 420 donors were genotyped, around 77% of them were found to fall in the Caucasian-associated ancestry cluster. Study findings and constraints: Rarity characterized most TCR sequences, yet some public TCRs appeared in many donors. Later analysis associated a missense DCLRE1C variant with TCR beta V- and J-gene trimming. In vitro testing confirmed a few CMV-associated chains as specific for CMV antigens.

Use of 60 Vbeta and 13 Jbeta primers characterized the PCR. TCRdb keeps only in-frame clones here, not all; method: immunoSEQ multiplex PCR. This sample has tens of thousands of clones, with around 80% found just once. Trimming at V came to 1 base and at J to 2 bases, leaving 1 base not matched to a gene. The CDR3 length is 16 residues. CDR1 and CDR2 (germline): KGHSH, LQKENI. Concerning this clone itself: The antigen remains undetermined.

This receptor was identified in a woman in her twenties or thirties in good health and CMV-seropositive. Sequenced input: PBMCs. The V and J genes are TRBV18 and TRBJ2-2; the match to TRBD2 covers 10 bases. In nucleotides, the CDR3 is TGTGCCAGCTCACCACGGACTAGCGGTAACACCGGGGAGCTGTTTTTT. It codes for CASSPRTSGNTGELFF.